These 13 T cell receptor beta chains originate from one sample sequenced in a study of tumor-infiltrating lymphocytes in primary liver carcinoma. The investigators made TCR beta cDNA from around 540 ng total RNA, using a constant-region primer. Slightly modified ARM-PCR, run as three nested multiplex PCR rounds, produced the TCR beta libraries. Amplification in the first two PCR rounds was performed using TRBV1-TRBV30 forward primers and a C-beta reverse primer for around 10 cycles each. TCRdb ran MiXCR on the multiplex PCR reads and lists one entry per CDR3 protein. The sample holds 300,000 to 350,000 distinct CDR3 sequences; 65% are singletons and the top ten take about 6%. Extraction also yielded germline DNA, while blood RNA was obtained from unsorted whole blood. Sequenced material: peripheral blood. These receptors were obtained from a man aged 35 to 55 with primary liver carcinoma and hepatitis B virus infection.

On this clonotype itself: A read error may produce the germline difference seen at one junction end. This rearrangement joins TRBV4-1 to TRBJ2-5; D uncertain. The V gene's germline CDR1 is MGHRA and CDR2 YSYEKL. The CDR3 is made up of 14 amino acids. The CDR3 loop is CTSSQENRKETQYF. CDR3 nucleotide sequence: TGCACCAGCAGCCAAGAAAATAGAAAAGAGACCCAGTACTTC.

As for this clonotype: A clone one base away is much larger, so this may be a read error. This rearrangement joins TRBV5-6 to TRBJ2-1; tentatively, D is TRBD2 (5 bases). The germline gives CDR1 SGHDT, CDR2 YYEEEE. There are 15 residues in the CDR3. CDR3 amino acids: CASSLDLATYSEQFF. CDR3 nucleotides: TGTGCCAGCAGCTTGGACTTAGCGACCTACAGTGAGCAGTTCTTC.

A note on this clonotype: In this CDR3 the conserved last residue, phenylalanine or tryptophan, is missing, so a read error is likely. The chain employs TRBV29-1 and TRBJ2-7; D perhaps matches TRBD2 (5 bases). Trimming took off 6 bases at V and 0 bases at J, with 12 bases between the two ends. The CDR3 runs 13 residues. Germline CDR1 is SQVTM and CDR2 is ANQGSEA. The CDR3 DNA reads TGCAGCGTACTTTCTAGCTGCTCCTACGAGCAGTACTTA. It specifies CSVLSSCSYEQYL.

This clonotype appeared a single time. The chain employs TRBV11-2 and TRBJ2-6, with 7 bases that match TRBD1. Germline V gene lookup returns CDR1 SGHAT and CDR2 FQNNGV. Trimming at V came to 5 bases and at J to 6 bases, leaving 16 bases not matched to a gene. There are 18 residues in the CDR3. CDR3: CASSEPRDSGSLANVLTF. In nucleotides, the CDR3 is TGTGCCAGCAGCGAGCCCCGGGACAGCGGCTCTCTGGCCAACGTCCTGACTTTC.

This chain's CDR3 is CASRSPGGTSAHSRGYEQYF. For the CDR3, the DNA is TGTGCCAGCAGATCCCCCGGAGGGACTAGCGCGCACTCAAGGGGCTACGAGCAGTACTTC. The chain joins TRBV11-2 to TRBJ2-7; TRBD2 matches at 10 bases. The CDR3 loop spans 20 amino acids. CDR1 SGHAT and CDR2 FQNNGV come from the germline V gene. Trimming at V came to 6 bases and at J to 3 bases, leaving 23 bases not matched to a gene.

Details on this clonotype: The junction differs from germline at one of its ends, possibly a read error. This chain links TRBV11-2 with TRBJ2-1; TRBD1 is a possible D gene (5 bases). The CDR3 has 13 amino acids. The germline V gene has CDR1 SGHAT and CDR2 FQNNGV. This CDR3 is CVSSLGVGLEQFF. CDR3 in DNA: TGTGTCAGCAGCTTAGGCGTGGGGCTTGAGCAGTTCTTC.

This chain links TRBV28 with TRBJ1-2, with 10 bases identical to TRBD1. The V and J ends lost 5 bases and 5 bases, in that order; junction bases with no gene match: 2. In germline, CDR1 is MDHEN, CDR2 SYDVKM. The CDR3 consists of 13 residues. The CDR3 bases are TGTGCCAGCAGTCGGACAGGGGGATATGGCTACACCTTC. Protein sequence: CASSRTGGYGYTF.

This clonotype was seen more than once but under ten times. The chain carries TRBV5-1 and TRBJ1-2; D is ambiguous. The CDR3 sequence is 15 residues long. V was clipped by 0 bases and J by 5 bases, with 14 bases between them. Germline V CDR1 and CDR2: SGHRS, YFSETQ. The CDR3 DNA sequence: TGCGCCAGCAGCTTGGTTAGCTCAGGCGGTTATGGCTACACCTTC. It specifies CASSLVSSGGYGYTF.

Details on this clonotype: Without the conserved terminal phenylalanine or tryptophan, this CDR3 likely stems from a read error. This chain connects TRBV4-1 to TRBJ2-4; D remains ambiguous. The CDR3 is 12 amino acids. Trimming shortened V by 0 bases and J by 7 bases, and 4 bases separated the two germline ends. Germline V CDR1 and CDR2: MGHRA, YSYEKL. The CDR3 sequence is CASSQEGNIQYI. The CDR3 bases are TGCGCCAGCAGCCAAGAAGGGAACATTCAGTACATC.

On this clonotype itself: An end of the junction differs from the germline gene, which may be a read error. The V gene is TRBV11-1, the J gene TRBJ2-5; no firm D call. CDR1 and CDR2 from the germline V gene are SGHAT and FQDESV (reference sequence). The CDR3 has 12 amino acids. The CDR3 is CDSSLYRETQYF. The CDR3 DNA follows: TGTGACAGCAGCTTATATCGGGAGACCCAGTACTTC.

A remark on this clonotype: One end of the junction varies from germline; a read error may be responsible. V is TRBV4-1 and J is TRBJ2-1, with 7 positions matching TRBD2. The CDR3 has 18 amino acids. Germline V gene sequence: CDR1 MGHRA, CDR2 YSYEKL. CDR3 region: CVSSPTSSGLSSYNEQFF. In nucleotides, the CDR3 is TGCGTCAGCAGCCCCACCTCTAGCGGCTTGAGCTCCTACAATGAGCAGTTCTTC.

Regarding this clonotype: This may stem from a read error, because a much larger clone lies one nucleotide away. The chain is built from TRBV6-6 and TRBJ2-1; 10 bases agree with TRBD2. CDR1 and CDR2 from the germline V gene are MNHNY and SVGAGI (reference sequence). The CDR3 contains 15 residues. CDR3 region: CASSPASGSRNEQSF. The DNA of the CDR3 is TGTGCCAGCAGTCCGGCTAGCGGGAGCCGCAATGAGCAGTCCTTC.

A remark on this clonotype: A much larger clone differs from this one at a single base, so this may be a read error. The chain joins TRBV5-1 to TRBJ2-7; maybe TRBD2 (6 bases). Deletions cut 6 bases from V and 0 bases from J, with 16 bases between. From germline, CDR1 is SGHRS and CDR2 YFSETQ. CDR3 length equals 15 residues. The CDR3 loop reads CASNTGTANSYEQYF. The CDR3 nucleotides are TGCGCCAGCAACACCGGGACTGCAAACTCCTACGAGCAGTACTTC.